The sequence of this T cell receptor (beta chain) was determined in a study of PD-1 blockade in classical Hodgkin lymphoma. Study-level points and caveats: Repertoire differences have undefined causes, possibly disease activity or prior therapy. Patients starting nivolumab under 1 year after ASCT were excluded. Unlike CD8+ TCR diversity, which did not rise significantly by C4D1, CD4+ TCR diversity did.

This table comes from immunoSEQ multiplex PCR, and its TCRdb copy is limited to in-frame clones, with some not included. Of about 28,000 clones detected, under 80% appear once; the ten largest clones hold around 0.62%. Per the germline V gene, CDR1 is SGHDT and CDR2 is YYEEEE. The length of the CDR3 is 15 residues. V lost 3 bases and J lost 12; bases outside the gene matches: 11. Time point here: cycle 4 day 1 (C4D1), after less than 7 weeks of nivolumab. Relapse after autologous stem cell transplantation occurred in every patient, and brentuximab vedotin exposure varied. It was by magnetic negative selection that CD4+ T cells were purified from thawed PBMCs. The table lists this clone with a count of one. The antigen is not known.

The starting material was CD4+ T cells from blood, obtained before the fourth cycle of nivolumab. The chain recombines TRBV5-6 with TRBJ2-1; 11 bases map to TRBD2. The source is a human donor with classical Hodgkin lymphoma. In nucleotides, the CDR3 is TGTGCCAGCAGCTGGGCAACTAGCGGGAGTCCGGGGCAGTTCTTC. Translated: CASSWATSGSPGQFF. Combining the CDR3 with reference TRBV5-6 and TRBJ2-1 gives the whole variable domain DAGVTQSPTHLIKTRGQQVTLRCSPKSGHDTVSWYQQALGQGPQFIFQYYEEEERQRGNFPDRFSGHQFPNYSSELNVNALLLGDSALYLCASSWATSGSPGQFFGPGTRLTVL.